This TCR beta chain derives from a study of blood T cells in healthy people across ages. Then a second PCR, running about 6 to 11 cycles, was carried out with a sample-barcoded 5' primer and a J-beta primer mix. MiXCR, applied by TCRdb to the 5' RACE reads, yields one record per CDR3 protein. The sample records some 760,000 distinct CDR3 sequences, around a quarter being singletons. This CDR3 is 16 amino acids long. Trimming took 7 bases from V and 8 from J; bases not matched to a gene: 15. Germline V CDR1 and CDR2: MNHEY, SVGEGT. These data also formed part of another study, on T cells of mothers and their children. Turning to that study: The M1S primer of the second PCR added sample barcodes and 2-4 random nucleotides. Maternal samples each gave over 9 million TCR beta CDR3 reads, and child samples approximately 3 million each.

The chain links TRBV6-2 or TRBV6-3 to TRBJ2-3; 10 nucleotides align to TRBD1. The source is a boy between 10 and 17 years old in good health. Sequencing was done on a sample of blood. CDR3 sequence reads: CASTRAGTGVHGTQYF. In nucleotides, the CDR3 is TGTGCCAGCACAAGAGCCGGGACAGGGGTCCATGGTACGCAGTATTTT.